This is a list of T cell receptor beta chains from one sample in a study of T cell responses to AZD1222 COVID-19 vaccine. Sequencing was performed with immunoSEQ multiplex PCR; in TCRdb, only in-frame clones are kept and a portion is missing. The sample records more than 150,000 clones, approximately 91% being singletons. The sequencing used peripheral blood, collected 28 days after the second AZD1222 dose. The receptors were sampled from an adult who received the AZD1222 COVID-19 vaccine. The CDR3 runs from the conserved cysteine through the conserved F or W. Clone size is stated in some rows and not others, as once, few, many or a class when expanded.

CATSLSGPQETQYF NA TRBV3-1/TRBV3-2
CASGGGNTGELFF NA TRBV6-5
CASSSTGGSSYNSPLHF NA TRBV19
CASSQEGMISAAYNEQFF few TRBV3-1/TRBV3-2
CASSVATHRETQHTEAFF NA TRBV9
CAISEYGQGYGYTF NA TRBV10-3
CASSELAGDNEQFF NA TRBV7-3
CASSYDSSNQPQHF NA TRBV28
CASSDYRAAQPQHF NA TRBV25-1
CAWSTGQGTAEAFF NA TRBV30
CASSLSQATYNEQFF few TRBV5-1
CASSQTGTGDTEAFF NA TRBV3-1/TRBV3-2
CASSIENTGELFF NA TRBV7-9
CATTGTGDFGTEAFF NA TRBV15
CASRTSGGGYNEQFF NA TRBV2
CASSLFGQGDGYTF NA TRBV18
CASRDLAGGPNTQYF NA TRBV19
CASSLEQNTEAFF NA TRBV7-9
CASSEGGRPDTQYF once TRBV10-1
CSVVTGSMNTEAFF NA TRBV29-1
CASARSGGVGNEQFF NA TRBV12-5
CASSESIGSLYGYTF NA TRBV10-1
CASSPGLFSIEQFF once TRBV7-3
CASSTGQSYYGYTF NA TRBV6-6
CSATEPGLRYEQYF once TRBV20-1
CSARNTEAFF NA TRBV20-1
CASSPGVEQYF NA TRBV3-1/TRBV3-2
CASSLTGLADLTDTQYF NA TRBV7-3
CASRIEGYTF once TRBV6-7
CSASKGAPYGYTF NA TRBV20-1
CAWGRGKGEQYF once TRBV30
CATYMDGSGPYNEQFF NA TRBV24-1
CASTPRQYTEAFF once TRBV19
CASSLSASSYNEQFF NA TRBV9
CASSEGQGWTEAFF NA TRBV5-1
CASSDRLGLADQSSYNEQFF NA TRBV9
CASSLLTQGYEQYF NA TRBV11-3
CASSGPGTGMNTEAFF once TRBV10-2
CASSYAGVNTEAFF NA TRBV6-5
CASSPSGSFNEQYF NA TRBV27
CASSLKNTEAFF NA TRBV18
CASSQGLAGAAEQFF NA TRBV14
CASSFDRSRTEAFF NA TRBV11-2
CASSDESGEVAYEQYF NA TRBV25-1
CASRDRRGSYEQYF NA TRBV6-5
CASSLGGQGPYEQYF NA TRBV7-3
CASSLWTSGRAGETQYF NA TRBV7-9
CASSYSLGPGELFF NA TRBV6-5
CASSLGQGASEQYF NA TRBV5-1
CASSPLVSSTDTQYF once TRBV4-1
CASSKPRTSGWNEQFF NA TRBV28